A single sample is the source of the 32 T cell receptor beta chains below, sequenced in a study of blood T cell repertoires in COVID-19. Method: immunoSEQ multiplex PCR; TCRdb's copy keeps in-frame clones and lacks some. This table has about 300,000 clones, 86% appearing once. The specimen was PBMCs or T cells enriched from blood (not recorded which). The receptors come from a woman aged 18 to 35 who had recovered from COVID-19.

This clone has just a few counts. The chain is built from TRBV7-2 and TRBJ1-6, with a tentative D call TRBD1 (6 bases). V was shortened by 1 base and J by 10 bases, with 17 bases between the two germline ends. The CDR3 sequence is 16 residues long. The germline CDR1 and CDR2 sequences are SGHTA and FQGNSA. CDR3 region: CASSLEGTLQASPLHF. DNA of the CDR3: TGTGCCAGCAGCTTAGAAGGGACATTACAAGCATCACCCCTCCACTTT.

This clone was seen only a few times. The genes are TRBV28 and TRBJ1-5; a possible D gene is TRBD1 (6 bases). Germline V gene lookup returns CDR1 MDHEN and CDR2 SYDVKM. CDR3 length equals 13 residues. The V end was cut by 7 bases, the J end by 5 bases, with 12 bases between. The CDR3 region has the DNA TGTGCCAGCACCCTAACAGGGTATCAGCCCCAGCATTTT. Translated, it gives CASTLTGYQPQHF.

V is TRBV18 and J is TRBJ2-7, with 7 bases lining up with TRBD1. Germline trimming cut 3 bases from V and 5 bases from J; bases unmatched to any gene: 10. The CDR3 runs 15 residues. Germline V lookup: CDR1 KGHSH, CDR2 LQKENI. The CDR3: CASSPRQGASDEQYF. The CDR3 nucleotides read TGTGCCAGCTCACCTAGACAGGGCGCGAGCGACGAGCAGTACTTC. The whole variable domain, filled in from reference TRBV18 and TRBJ2-7, reads NAGVMQNPRHLVRRRGQEARLRCSPMKGHSHVYWYRQLPEEGLKFMVYLQKENIIDESGMPKERFSAEFPKEGPSILRIQQVVRGDSAAYFCASSPRQGASDEQYFGPGTRLTVT.

The rearrangement joins TRBV18 to TRBJ1-1, with D hard to call. Germline lookup yields CDR1 KGHSH and CDR2 LQKENI. Trimming shortened V by 4 bases and J by 3 bases, and 9 bases separated the two germline ends. The CDR3 is made up of 13 amino acids. CDR3 sequence (DNA): TGTGCCAGCTCACGGGCGACGGACACTGAAGCTTTCTTT. Its protein is CASSRATDTEAFF.

V and J are TRBV2 and TRBJ1-3; D not resolved. With 6 bases removed from V and 0 bases from J, the gap between germline ends came to 12 bases. The CDR3 covers 15 residues. From germline, CDR1 is SNHLY and CDR2 FYNNEI. CDR3 sequence reads: CASSPHGNSGNTIYF. DNA for the CDR3: TGTGCCAGCAGCCCCCACGGGAACTCTGGAAACACCATATATTTT.

This clone turned up a few times. The chain is built from TRBV2 and TRBJ1-5; D is possibly TRBD1 (5 bases). Between the trimmed V and J ends, which lost 7 bases and 3 bases, there was a span of 16 bases. The CDR3 runs to 15 residues. Germline V CDR1 and CDR2: SNHLY, FYNNEI. CDR3 amino acids: CASKGLLGDNQPQHF. The CDR3 DNA reads as TGTGCCAGCAAGGGGCTGTTAGGGGACAATCAGCCCCAGCATTTT.

V is TRBV7-9 and J is TRBJ1-1, with D hard to call. With 10 bases removed from V and 1 base from J, the gap between germline ends came to 10 bases. The CDR3 has 12 amino acids. CDR1 and CDR2 from the germline V gene are SEHNR and FQNEAQ (reference sequence). CDR3 amino acids: CAILTPNTEAFF. Here the CDR3 DNA reads TGTGCCATCCTAACTCCGAACACTGAAGCTTTCTTT.

The chain links TRBV6-4 to TRBJ2-3; D is unclear. This CDR3 is 15 amino acids long. CDR1 and CDR2 (germline): MRHNA, SNTAGT. The V end was cut by 0 bases, the J end by 0 bases, with 7 bases between. In DNA form, the CDR3 reads TGTGCCAGCAGTGACTCGGCAGGTAGCACAGATACGCAGTATTTT. The encoded protein is CASSDSAGSTDTQYF.

This rearrangement joins TRBV28 to TRBJ1-2; 11 positions agree with TRBD1. CDR1 is MDHEN and CDR2 is SYDVKM in the germline V gene. V dropped 7 bases and J dropped 8; count of bases not matched to a gene: 12. The CDR3 is made up of 15 amino acids. The CDR3 loop is CASNKGDRGVRGYTF. The CDR3 DNA reads TGTGCCAGCAACAAAGGGGACAGGGGGGTTCGGGGCTACACCTTC.

The table lists this clone with a count of one. The chain carries TRBV27 and TRBJ1-2, with 7 bases identical to TRBD1. Germline trimming cut 5 bases from V and 6 bases from J; bases unmatched to any gene: 18. The V gene's germline CDR1 is MNHEY and CDR2 SMNVEV (reference sequence). This CDR3 is 17 amino acids long. The CDR3 sequence: CASSRETSTGPSNGYTF. The CDR3 DNA reads TGTGCCAGCAGTCGAGAGACCTCGACAGGGCCTTCGAATGGCTACACCTTC.

The chain recombines TRBV7-6 with TRBJ2-2; D is perhaps TRBD2 (5 bases). CDR3 length: 14 residues. Looked up from germline, CDR1 is SGHVS and CDR2 is FNYEAQ. The V gene lost 3 bases and the J gene lost 7 bases, with 12 bases spanning the gap. CDR3 in DNA: TGTGCCAGCAGCTTTGCCGGGAATGGCGGGGAGCTGTTTTTT. It specifies CASSFAGNGGELFF. The whole variable domain, filled in from reference TRBV7-6 and TRBJ2-2, reads GAGVSQSPRYKVTKRGQDVALRCDPISGHVSLYWYRQALGQGPEFLTYFNYEAQQDKSGLPNDRFSAERPEGSISTLTIQRTEQRDSAMYRCASSFAGNGGELFFGEGSRLTVL.

This chain uses TRBV9 with TRBJ2-5, with 11 positions matching TRBD2. The germline V gene has CDR1 SGDLS and CDR2 YYNGEE. This CDR3 is 15 amino acids long. The V and J ends lost 4 bases and 2 bases, in that order; junction bases with no gene match: 4. Here the CDR3 DNA reads TGTGCCAGCAGCCCCGGGACTAGCGGACAAGAGACCCAGTACTTC. Protein sequence: CASSPGTSGQETQYF.

The chain uses TRBV9 and TRBJ1-6; 9 bases are a match to TRBD1. The trim removed 2 bases at V and 0 bases at J, leaving 0 bases unmatched. This CDR3 region has 16 residues. Germline CDR1 reads SGDLS; CDR2 reads YYNGEE. The CDR3: CASSVGQGSYNSPLHF. The CDR3 DNA follows: TGTGCCAGCAGCGTGGGACAGGGCTCCTATAATTCACCCCTCCACTTT. Full variable domain (remainder filled in from reference TRBV9 and TRBJ1-6): DSGVTQTPKHLITATGQRVTLRCSPRSGDLSVYWYQQSLDQGLQFLIQYYNGEERAKGNILERFSAQQFPDLHSELNLSSLELGDSALYFCASSVGQGSYNSPLHFGNGTRLTVT.

This clone was counted a single time. The chain uses TRBV20-1 and TRBJ2-7; D is uncertain. Trimming took 4 bases from V and 2 from J, leaving 6 bases between them. The CDR3 sequence is 11 residues long. Germline lookup yields CDR1 DFQATT and CDR2 SNEGSKA (reference sequence). The CDR3 region has the DNA TGCAGTGCTATCCCTACCTACGAGCAGTACTTC. Its protein product is CSAIPTYEQYF.

This clone was detected once. This chain joins TRBV2 and TRBJ2-2, with 7 nucleotides matching TRBD2. With V trimmed by 3 bases and J by 7 bases, 2 bases remained unmatched. The germline V gene has CDR1 SNHLY and CDR2 FYNNEI. CDR3 length: 13 amino acids. As DNA, the CDR3 is TGTGCCAGCAGTGAGGGAGGGTACGGGGAGCTGTTTTTT. Translation: CASSEGGYGELFF.

The chain carries TRBV27 and TRBJ1-5; D gene uncertain. Germline V gene data show CDR1 as MNHEY and CDR2 as SMNVEV (reference sequence). This CDR3 is built from 13 residues. V shed 3 bases and J shed 8 bases, with 11 bases lying between them. The CDR3 nucleotides are TGTGCCAGCAGTTTCTGGGGAGAGAAGCCCCAGCATTTT. This codes for CASSFWGEKPQHF.

The chain has TRBV7-9 and TRBJ2-7, with TRBD1 matching over 9 bases. CDR3 size: 16 residues. The V gene's germline CDR1 is SEHNR and CDR2 FQNEAQ (reference sequence). Germline trimming cut 1 base from V and 4 bases from J; bases unmatched to any gene: 8. CDR3 in amino acids: CASSLVYGTGRYEQYF. CDR3 nucleotides: TGTGCCAGCAGCTTAGTATATGGGACAGGGCGTTACGAGCAGTACTTC.

The chain links TRBV19 to TRBJ1-2, with D possibly matching TRBD1 (6 bases). The V gene's germline CDR1 is LNHDA and CDR2 SQIVND (reference sequence). The CDR3 consists of 13 residues. Trimming cost V 8 bases and J 4 bases, with 14 bases left between them. The CDR3 DNA follows: TGTGCCAGTGGGGGTACAGGGACCTATGGCTACACCTTC. Protein sequence: CASGGTGTYGYTF.

The gene calls are TRBV5-8 and TRBJ2-4; D is uncertain. The CDR3 is made up of 10 amino acids. Germline assignment: CDR1 SGHTS and CDR2 YDEGEE. Trimming removed 6 bases at V and 6 bases at J, with 4 bases between. The CDR3 loop is CASKRNIQYF. The DNA of the CDR3 is TGTGCCAGCAAGAGAAACATTCAGTACTTC.

The chain has TRBV28 and TRBJ2-3; 13 bases agree with TRBD2. There are 16 residues in the CDR3. After removal of 5 bases from V and 4 bases from J, the junction contained 6 bases not matched to a gene. Germline V CDR1 and CDR2: MDHEN, SYDVKM. The CDR3 coding sequence is TGTGCCAGCAGTCCCAGTACTAGCGGGGGGGCAGATACGCAGTATTTT. Amino acids: CASSPSTSGGADTQYF.

This clone was detected once. This chain joins TRBV7-2 and TRBJ2-7; 7 bases match TRBD1. CDR3 length: 14 residues. The J segment lost 2 bases and the V segment lost 5 bases, leaving 6 bases of the junction unmatched. CDR1 is SGHTA and CDR2 is FQGNSA in the germline V gene. The DNA of the CDR3 is TGTGCCAGCAGCGCCTGGGGGACAGCCTACGAGCAGTACTTC. This gives the protein CASSAWGTAYEQYF. The whole variable domain, filled in from reference TRBV7-2 and TRBJ2-7, reads GAGVSQSPSNKVTEKGKDVELRCDPISGHTALYWYRQSLGQGLEFLIYFQGNSAPDKSGLPSDRFSAERTGGSVSTLTIQRTQQEDSAVYLCASSAWGTAYEQYFGPGTRLTVT.

The chain uses TRBV27 and TRBJ1-5; D gene ambiguous. Germline V gene sequence: CDR1 MNHEY, CDR2 SMNVEV (reference sequence). The ends were cut back, 1 base at V and 4 bases at J, with 11 bases in the middle. The CDR3 has 15 amino acids. This CDR3 reads CASSLFSRENQPQHF. CDR3 nucleotides: TGTGCCAGCAGTTTATTTTCGCGGGAAAATCAGCCCCAGCATTTT.

The CDR3 here is CASSAGTVYGYTF. CDR3 sequence (DNA): TGTGCCAGCAGTGCCGGGACAGTTTATGGCTACACCTTC. V gene TRBV2 combines with J gene TRBJ1-2; 7 nucleotides align to TRBD1. The germline gives CDR1 SNHLY, CDR2 FYNNEI. Trimming removed 4 bases from V and 5 bases from J; junction bases left unmatched: 4. There are 13 residues in the CDR3.

The rearrangement links TRBV10-1 to TRBJ2-5; 9 positions agree with TRBD1. Losses at the gene ends were 5 bases for V and 6 bases for J; bases not matched to a gene: 4. The CDR3 totals 13 residues. Germline CDR1 reads WNHNN; CDR2 reads SYGVQD (reference sequence). Here the CDR3 DNA reads TGCGCCAGCAGTCAGGGGACAGGGAAGACCCAGTACTTC. Protein product: CASSQGTGKTQYF.

The CDR3 DNA is TGTGCCAGCAGCCAAGATGCTCTTGGGGGCGACATTCAGTACTTC. Translating it yields CASSQDALGGDIQYF. This chain joins TRBV3-1 (or the pseudogene TRBV3-2) and TRBJ2-4; D possibly corresponds to TRBD1 (6 bases). V was shortened by 0 bases and J by 8 bases, with 14 bases between the two germline ends. The CDR3 covers 15 residues. Germline CDR1 and CDR2: LGHDT and YNNKEL (reference sequence).

This chain uses TRBV6-4 with TRBJ2-3; TRBD2 might be the D (7 bases). Between the trimmed V and J ends, which lost 0 bases and 4 bases, there was a span of 11 bases. Germline V gene lookup returns CDR1 MRHNA and CDR2 SNTAGT. The CDR3 extends over 15 amino acids. As DNA, the CDR3 is TGTGCCAGCAGTGACTCCCGCGGGGGCGCAGATACGCAGTATTTT. As protein: CASSDSRGGADTQYF.

V is TRBV11-1 and J is TRBJ2-2, with D maybe TRBD2 (7 bases). Per the germline V gene, CDR1 is SGHAT and CDR2 is FQDESV (reference sequence). The CDR3 is 16 amino acids. V was cut by 5 bases and J by 4 bases, with 17 bases left in between. The CDR3 DNA reads as TGTGCCAGCAGCGGGGGCGGAGCGGGGACCACCGGGGAGCTGTTTTTT. It is translated as CASSGGGAGTTGELFF.

This clone came up once. The rearrangement uses TRBV7-3 and TRBJ2-1, with TRBD2 matching 10 bases. Unmatched junction bases numbered 10, after V lost 5 bases and J lost 9 bases. CDR1 and CDR2 from the germline V gene are SGHTA and FQGTGA. CDR3 size: 15 residues. CDR3 amino acids: CASSHQSGRAVEQFF. Written as DNA, the CDR3 is TGTGCCAGCAGCCATCAAAGCGGGAGGGCCGTTGAGCAGTTCTTC.

The V gene is TRBV5-1, the J gene TRBJ2-2, with TRBD1 as a possible D gene (5 bases). V lost 2 bases and J 5 bases, leaving 19 bases between the germline ends. This CDR3 contains 17 residues. Germline CDR1 SGHRS, CDR2 YFSETQ. CDR3 amino acids: CASSLKDDIPGTGELFF. Written as DNA, the CDR3 is TGCGCCAGCAGCTTAAAAGATGACATTCCAGGGACCGGGGAGCTGTTTTTT.

This clone occurred a few times. The V call is TRBV6-5, the J call TRBJ2-7; 9 bases are shared with TRBD1. This CDR3 has 14 amino acids. The J segment lost 2 bases and the V segment lost 4 bases, leaving 3 bases of the junction unmatched. The V gene's germline CDR1 is MNHEY and CDR2 SVGAGI. The CDR3 DNA reads as TGTGCCAGCAGTTGGACAGGGGAAACCTACGAGCAGTACTTC. The encoded protein is CASSWTGETYEQYF.

This chain links TRBV3-1 (or the pseudogene TRBV3-2) with TRBJ1-2; the match to TRBD1 covers 7 bases. The J segment lost 0 bases and the V segment lost 5 bases, leaving 3 bases of the junction unmatched. Germline V gene lookup returns CDR1 LGHDT and CDR2 YNNKEL (reference sequence). The CDR3 runs to 14 residues. CDR3 in DNA: TGTGCCAGCAGCGGACAGGTGACTAACTATGGCTACACCTTC. Residues: CASSGQVTNYGYTF.

The chain carries TRBV24-1 and TRBJ2-5, with a weak D call TRBD1 (6 bases). V was trimmed by 3 bases and J by 2 bases, leaving 12 bases between them. The CDR3 consists of 15 residues. Per the germline V gene, CDR1 is KGHDR and CDR2 is SFDVKD. The CDR3 region has the DNA TGTGCCACCAGTGATGCTCGGACAGTACAAGAGACCCAGTACTTC. This gives the protein CATSDARTVQETQYF.